This T cell receptor (beta chain) was recovered during a study of cytomegalovirus exposure and HLA in healthy donors. Germline assignment: CDR1 SGDLS and CDR2 YYNGEE. With 4 bases clipped from V and 4 bases from J, the junction kept 8 bases outside the gene matches. There are 15 residues in the CDR3. Remarks on this clone: Its target is unknown.

The study's findings and limits: TCR beta chain V- and J-gene trimming was linked, in a later analysis, to a missense variant in DCLRE1C. Productive status was seen about 87% or about 30% of the time for most TCR beta V segments in an earlier analysis.

Both 60 Vbeta primers and 13 Jbeta primers went into the PCR. Clones were read by immunoSEQ multiplex PCR, and TCRdb kept only the in-frame ones, dropping some. This sample carries about 180,000 clones, approximately 80% of them seen once, and the ten largest clones take approximately 1.2%. The sequenced material came from PBMCs. The V gene is TRBV9, the J gene TRBJ2-7, with 10 bases matching TRBD2. This clonotype was sampled from a girl aged 2 to 9 in good health and CMV-seropositive. The CDR3 DNA sequence: TGTGCCAGCAGCACCCTAAGCGGGGGGGCTTACGAGCAGTACTTC. Protein product: CASSTLSGGAYEQYF.